This TCR beta chain was captured by sequencing in a study of blood T cell repertoires in COVID-19. Study in general: Acute and convalescent COVID-19 samples came from the United States, Italy and Spain.

Germline assignment: CDR1 SGDLS and CDR2 YYNGEE. V shed 0 bases and J 5 bases; nucleotides not matched to a gene: 6. This CDR3 is built from 15 residues. How the authors handled the data: Reference gene primer amplification in the assay estimated nucleated cell counts. Some clones are missing from TCRdb's copy, which holds only in-frame ones; the method was immunoSEQ multiplex PCR. V and J calls and clone size come straight from that table; D and trimming were deduced from the DNA. This repertoire shows about 42,000 clones, roughly 80% found once; its top ten account for roughly 5.7%. The sequence derives from a man in his fifties with active COVID-19. This chain joins TRBV9 and TRBJ2-7; 9 nucleotides match TRBD1. The source material was peripheral blood. The CDR3, as DNA: TGTGCCAGCAGCGTAGGAGGGACAGGGTTGGACGAGCAGTACTTC. Its protein is CASSVGGTGLDEQYF.